One sample yielded the 18 T cell receptor beta chains listed below, sequenced in a study of T cells after yellow fever vaccination. TCRdb passed the 5' RACE reads through MiXCR, listing each CDR3 protein once. The sample yields roughly 500,000 distinct CDR3 sequences, about a fifth seen once. The specimen comprised PBMCs, sampled 15 days after the yellow fever booster vaccination. These TCRs come from a man aged 30-40 years who received the YFV17D yellow fever vaccine.

DNA of the CDR3: TGCAGCGTTGTGGGAGTTGATGGCTACACCTTC. The encoded protein is CSVVGVDGYTF. The rearrangement links TRBV29-1 to TRBJ1-2; D gene ambiguous. This CDR3 has 11 residues. V was pared by 4 bases and J by 6 bases, with 9 bases between. CDR1 SQVTM and CDR2 ANQGSEA come from the germline V gene.

This chain joins TRBV15 and TRBJ2-1; 10 bases fit TRBD2. The CDR3 consists of 16 residues. Germline CDR1 is LNHNV and CDR2 is YYDKDF (reference sequence). Losses at the gene ends were 4 bases for V and 2 bases for J; bases not matched to a gene: 5. CDR3 nucleotide sequence: TGTGCCACCAGCATGTCTAGCGGGAGTACCTACAATGAGCAGTTCTTC. It yields the protein CATSMSSGSTYNEQFF. The full variable domain, completed using reference TRBV15 and TRBJ2-1, is DAMVIQNPRYQVTQFGKPVTLSCSQTLNHNVMYWYQQKSSQAPKLLFHYYDKDFNNEADTPDNFQSRRPNTSFCFLDIRSPGLGDTAMYLCATSMSSGSTYNEQFFGPGTRLTVL.

The V call is TRBV19, the J call TRBJ1-2; TRBD1 matches at 7 bases. The CDR3 consists of 14 residues. V lost 3 bases and J lost 4; bases outside the gene matches: 5. Germline V gene sequence: CDR1 LNHDA, CDR2 SQIVND (reference sequence). The CDR3 nucleotides read TGTGCCAGTAGTATCATCAGGGGGACCTATGGCTACACCTTC. This sequence encodes CASSIIRGTYGYTF.

The table lists this clonotype with a few counts. The chain combines TRBV5-1 with TRBJ1-5, with 7 bases that match TRBD1. The ends lost 3 bases at V and 3 bases at J; junction bases unmatched: 6. The CDR3 is 15 residues long. CDR1 is SGHRS and CDR2 is YFSETQ in the germline V gene. This CDR3 reads CASSYETGFNQPQHF. In nucleotides, the CDR3 is TGCGCCAGCAGCTACGAGACAGGGTTCAATCAGCCCCAGCATTTT.

This clonotype has at least ten counts. One junction end disagrees with the germline gene, perhaps due to a read error. The V and J genes are TRBV5-1 and TRBJ2-1, with unresolved D. The CDR3 has 14 amino acids. CDR1 is SGHRS and CDR2 is YFSETQ in the germline V gene. This CDR3 reads CASSLESSYNEQFF. Written as DNA, the CDR3 is TGTGCCAGCAGCTTAGAGAGCTCCTACAATGAGCAGTTCTTC.

The chain uses TRBV9 and TRBJ2-3; 7 positions agree with TRBD1. With 4 bases clipped from V and 9 bases from J, the junction kept 5 bases outside the gene matches. Germline V gene lookup returns CDR1 SGDLS and CDR2 YYNGEE. This CDR3 comprises 12 residues. In DNA form, the CDR3 reads TGTGCCAGCAGCAACGACAGGGAAACGCAGTATTTT. Protein: CASSNDRETQYF.

Comment on this clonotype: Its ends do not fully match the called genes, so a read error is possible. The V and J genes are TRBV28 and TRBJ1-2; a possible D gene is TRBD1 (5 bases). The germline V gene encodes CDR1 MDHEN and CDR2 SYDVKM. The CDR3 spans 16 residues. The CDR3 spells CASCQAGPRTNYGDTF. CDR3 nucleotides: TGTGCCAGCTGTCAGGCGGGACCCCGGACTAACTATGGCGACACCTTC.

A few counts support this clonotype. The V and J genes are TRBV12-3 or TRBV12-4 and TRBJ2-7, with D possibly TRBD1 on 5 matching bases. The CDR3 sequence is 15 residues long. The V and J ends lost 5 bases and 3 bases respectively, with 17 bases between them. The CDR3 is CASSGARDSNYEQYF. The CDR3 DNA is TGTGCCAGCAGTGGTGCAAGAGACAGTAACTACGAGCAGTACTTC.

The sample holds many counts of this clonotype. The chain joins TRBV20-1 to TRBJ2-1, with 10 bases that match TRBD2. CDR1 is DFQATT, CDR2 SNEGSKA, per germline (reference sequence). V lost 0 bases to trimming and J lost 5 bases; unmatched junction nucleotides: 7. This CDR3 comprises 16 residues. Written as DNA, the CDR3 is TGCAGTGCTAGAGATGTTTCTAGCGGGAGAGACAATGAGCAGTTCTTC. It specifies CSARDVSSGRDNEQFF.

This clonotype was counted between two and nine times. The chain employs TRBV7-2 and TRBJ1-5; D unresolved. Trimming pared 5 bases from V and 9 bases from J, leaving 11 bases between. Germline-derived CDR1 and CDR2 are SGHTA and FQGNSA. This CDR3 is 12 amino acids long. The CDR3 loop is CASSDYQGPQHF. CDR3 DNA sequence: TGTGCCAGCAGCGACTACCAAGGGCCCCAGCATTTT.

Comments on this clonotype: Its ends do not fully match the called genes, so a read error is possible. The chain recombines TRBV7-2 with TRBJ2-3, with D perhaps TRBD2 (5 bases). This CDR3 comprises 16 residues. Germline V gene lookup returns CDR1 SGHTA and CDR2 FQGNSA. The CDR3 DNA reads TGTGCCAGCAGCTCAATGATGGCGGCTAGCACAAATACGCAGTATTTT. Translated: CASSSMMAASTNTQYF.

This clonotype appeared many times. The CDR3 DNA reads as TGTGCCAGCACCCAAGGTTTAGATACGCAGTATTTT. Translated: CASTQGLDTQYF. The chain employs TRBV7-9 and TRBJ2-3, with D unclear. Germline V lookup: CDR1 SEHNR, CDR2 FQNEAQ (reference sequence). With 7 bases removed from V and 5 bases from J, the gap between germline ends came to 10 bases. The CDR3 is made up of 12 amino acids.

There are a few counts of this clonotype. This chain's CDR3 is CSAREGQGAYNEQFF. As DNA, the CDR3 is TGCAGTGCTAGAGAAGGGCAGGGAGCCTACAATGAGCAGTTCTTC. The chain has TRBV20-1 and TRBJ2-1; D possibly uses TRBD1 or TRBD2 (5 bases each). The ends were cut back, 0 bases at V and 2 bases at J, with 11 bases in the middle. This CDR3 region has 15 residues. Looked up from germline, CDR1 is DFQATT and CDR2 is SNEGSKA (reference sequence).

This clonotype was seen more than once but under ten times. The chain has TRBV24-1 and TRBJ2-7; 7 bases agree with TRBD1. Germline-derived CDR1 and CDR2 are KGHDR and SFDVKD. The CDR3 is made up of 15 amino acids. Unmatched junction bases numbered 5, after V lost 2 bases and J lost 2 bases. The CDR3 DNA is TGTGCCACCAGTGATTCCCGACAGGGAACCTACGAGCAGTACTTC. This translates into CATSDSRQGTYEQYF.

This clonotype was counted only a few times. The J gene is TRBJ2-7, the V gene TRBV18; 9 bases are shared with TRBD1. J was trimmed by 1 base and V by 6 bases; bases with no gene match: 10. The CDR3 contains 16 residues. Germline V gene data show CDR1 as KGHSH and CDR2 as LQKENI. CDR3 loop: CASSSRDRVASYEQYF. CDR3 nucleotides: TGTGCCAGCTCGAGCCGGGACAGGGTGGCGTCCTACGAGCAGTACTTC.

V usage is TRBV11-2 and J usage is TRBJ2-7, with a tentative D call TRBD2 (5 bases). The germline gives CDR1 SGHAT, CDR2 FQNNGV. Trimming removed 5 bases from V and 3 bases from J, with 20 bases in between. The CDR3 extends over 16 amino acids. The CDR3 DNA reads as TGTGCCAGCAGCGCCGGGTTGGGGAGCTGGGGCTACGAGCAGTACTTC. Translating it yields CASSAGLGSWGYEQYF.

The J gene is TRBJ2-3, the V gene TRBV11-1; 9 bases map to TRBD2. After removal of 3 bases from V and 5 bases from J, the junction contained 6 bases not matched to a gene. The CDR3 spans 15 residues. Germline V gene data show CDR1 as SGHAT and CDR2 as FQDESV (reference sequence). Here the CDR3 DNA reads TGTGCCAGCAGCTTCGGGACTAGCAAGGGAGATACGCAGTATTTT. It specifies CASSFGTSKGDTQYF.

This chain uses TRBV29-1 with TRBJ2-7, with TRBD1 matching over 7 bases. Germline values: CDR1 SQVTM, CDR2 ANQGSEA. With 6 bases clipped from V and 3 bases from J, the junction kept 17 bases outside the gene matches. CDR3 length: 16 residues. The CDR3, as DNA: TGCAGCGTACACGTGAGGGGTCGGAGACAGGGCTACGAGCAGTACTTC. Protein sequence: CSVHVRGRRQGYEQYF.